The sequence of this T cell receptor beta chain was determined in a study of T-cell memory formation after mild COVID-19. Germline loops: CDR1 SGHTA, CDR2 FQGNSA. The ends were cut back, 4 bases at V and 4 bases at J, with 8 bases in the middle. The CDR3 is made up of 12 amino acids. This clonotype was detected only a few times. Its antigen is unknown. TCRdb called the 5' RACE reads again in MiXCR, with one record for every CDR3 protein. Of about 360,000 distinct CDR3 sequences detected, over 13% appear once; the ten largest clones hold approximately 20%. The study, taken as a whole, reports: Researchers found some responding clones in pre-infection memory, a sign that cross-reactive memory joined.

The TCR was taken from a man between 18 and 29 years old who had mild COVID-19 (a few samples of this study predate the infection). Cell type and time point are not known. The sample was PBMCs or a T cell subset sorted from them (not recorded which). V is TRBV7-2 and J is TRBJ2-7, with a possible D match to TRBD2 (5 bases). CDR3 amino acids: CASSSLGYEQYF. The CDR3 DNA is TGTGCCAGCAGCTCACTAGGGTACGAGCAGTACTTC. Drawing the rest from reference TRBV7-2 and TRBJ2-7, the complete variable domain is GAGVSQSPSNKVTEKGKDVELRCDPISGHTALYWYRQSLGQGLEFLIYFQGNSAPDKSGLPSDRFSAERTGGSVSTLTIQRTQQEDSAVYLCASSSLGYEQYFGPGTRLTVT.